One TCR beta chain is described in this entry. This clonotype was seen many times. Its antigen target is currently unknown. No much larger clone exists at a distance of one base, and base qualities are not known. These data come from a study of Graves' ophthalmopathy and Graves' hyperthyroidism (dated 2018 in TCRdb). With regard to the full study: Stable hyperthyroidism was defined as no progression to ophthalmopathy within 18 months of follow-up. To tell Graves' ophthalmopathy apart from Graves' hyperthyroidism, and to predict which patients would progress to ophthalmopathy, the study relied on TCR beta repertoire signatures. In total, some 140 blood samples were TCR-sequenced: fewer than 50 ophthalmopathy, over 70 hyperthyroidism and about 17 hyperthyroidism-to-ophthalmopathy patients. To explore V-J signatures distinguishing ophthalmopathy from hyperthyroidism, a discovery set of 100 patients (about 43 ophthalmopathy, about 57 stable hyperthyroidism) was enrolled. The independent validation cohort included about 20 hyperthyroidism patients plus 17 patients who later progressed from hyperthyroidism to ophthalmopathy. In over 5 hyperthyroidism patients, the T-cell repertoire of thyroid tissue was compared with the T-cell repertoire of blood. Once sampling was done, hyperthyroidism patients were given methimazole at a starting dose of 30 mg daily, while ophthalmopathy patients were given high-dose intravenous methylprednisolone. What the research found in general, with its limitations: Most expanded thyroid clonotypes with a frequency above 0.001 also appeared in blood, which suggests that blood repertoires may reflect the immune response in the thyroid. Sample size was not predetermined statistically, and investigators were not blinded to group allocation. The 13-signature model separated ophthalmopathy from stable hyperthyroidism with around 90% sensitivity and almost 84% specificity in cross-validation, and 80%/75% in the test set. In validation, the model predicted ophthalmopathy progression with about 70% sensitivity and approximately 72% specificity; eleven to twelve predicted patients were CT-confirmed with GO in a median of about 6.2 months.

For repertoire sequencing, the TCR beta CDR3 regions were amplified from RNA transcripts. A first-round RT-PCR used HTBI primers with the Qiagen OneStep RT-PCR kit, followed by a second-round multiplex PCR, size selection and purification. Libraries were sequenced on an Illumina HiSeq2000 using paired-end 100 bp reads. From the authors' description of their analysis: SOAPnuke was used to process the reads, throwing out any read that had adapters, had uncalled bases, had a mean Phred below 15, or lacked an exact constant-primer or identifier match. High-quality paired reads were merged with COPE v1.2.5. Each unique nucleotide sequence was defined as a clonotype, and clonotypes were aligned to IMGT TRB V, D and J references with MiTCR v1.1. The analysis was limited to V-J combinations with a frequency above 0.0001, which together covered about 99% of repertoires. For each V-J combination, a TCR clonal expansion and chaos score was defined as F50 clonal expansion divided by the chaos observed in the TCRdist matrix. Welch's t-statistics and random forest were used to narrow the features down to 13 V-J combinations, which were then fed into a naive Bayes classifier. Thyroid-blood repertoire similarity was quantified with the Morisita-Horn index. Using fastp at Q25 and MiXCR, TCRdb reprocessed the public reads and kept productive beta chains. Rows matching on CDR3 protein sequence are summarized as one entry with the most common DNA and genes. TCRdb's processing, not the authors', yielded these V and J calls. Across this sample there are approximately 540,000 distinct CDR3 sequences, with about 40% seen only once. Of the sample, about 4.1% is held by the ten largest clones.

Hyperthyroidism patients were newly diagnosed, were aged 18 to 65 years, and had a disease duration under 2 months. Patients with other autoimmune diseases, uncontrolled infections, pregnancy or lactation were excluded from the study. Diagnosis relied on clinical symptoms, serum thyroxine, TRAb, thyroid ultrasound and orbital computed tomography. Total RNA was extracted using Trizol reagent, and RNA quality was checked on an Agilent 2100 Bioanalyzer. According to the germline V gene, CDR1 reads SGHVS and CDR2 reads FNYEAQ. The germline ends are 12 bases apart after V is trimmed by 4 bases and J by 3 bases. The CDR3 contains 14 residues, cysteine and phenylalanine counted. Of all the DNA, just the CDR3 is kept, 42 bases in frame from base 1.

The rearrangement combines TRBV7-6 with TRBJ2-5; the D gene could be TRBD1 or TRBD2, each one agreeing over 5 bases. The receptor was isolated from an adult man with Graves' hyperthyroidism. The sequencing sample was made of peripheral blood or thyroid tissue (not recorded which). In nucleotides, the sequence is TGTGCCAGCAGCTCCCTGGGGACCGAAGAGACCCAGTACTTC. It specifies CASSSLGTEETQYF.